Below, 28 T cell receptor beta chains from the same sample are listed, as sequenced in a study of cytomegalovirus exposure and HLA in healthy donors. PCR involved 60 Vbeta and 13 Jbeta primers. The repertoire was sequenced with immunoSEQ multiplex PCR; TCRdb's copy has only in-frame clones and lacks some. Reported are roughly 50,000 clones; the ten largest clones contain approximately 6.8%. Sequenced: PBMCs. All receptors derive from a woman aged 40 to 50 in good health and CMV-seronegative.

The chain joins TRBV19 to TRBJ1-5; no clear D gene. The CDR3 sequence is 17 residues long. Germline V gene lookup returns CDR1 LNHDA and CDR2 SQIVND (reference sequence). The V gene lost 7 bases and the J gene lost 0 bases, with 19 bases spanning the gap. Here the CDR3 DNA reads TGTGCCAGTAACCGAGGCCGCCAGTTTTATAGCAATCAGCCCCAGCATTTT. Protein: CASNRGRQFYSNQPQHF.

The V call is TRBV27, the J call TRBJ2-7; D possibly corresponds to TRBD1 (5 bases). Trimming took 8 bases from V and 2 from J, leaving 13 bases between them. The germline V gene has CDR1 MNHEY and CDR2 SMNVEV (reference sequence). The CDR3 is 13 residues long. The CDR3 loop reads CASSRNRPYEQYF. Here the CDR3 DNA reads TGTGCCAGCTCTCGGAACAGGCCCTACGAGCAGTACTTC.

The V gene is TRBV7-9, the J gene TRBJ2-5, with D tentatively TRBD1 (6 bases). The assigned J gene may be wrong: the sequence end matches TRBJ2-7 better. The CDR3 sequence is 14 residues long. Looked up from germline, CDR1 is SEHNR and CDR2 is FQNEAQ (reference sequence). CDR3 bases: TGTGCCAGCAGCTTAGCGGGGACATCCTACGAGCAGTACTTC. Translating it yields CASSLAGTSYEQYF.

The chain joins TRBV19 to TRBJ1-1; D is possibly TRBD1 (6 bases). Per the germline V gene, CDR1 is LNHDA and CDR2 is SQIVND (reference sequence). V was pared by 5 bases and J by 1 base, with 17 bases between. The CDR3 contains 16 residues. In nucleotides, the CDR3 is TGTGCCAGTAGTCCCCTAGGGGGGGTGAGGAACACTGAAGCTTTCTTT. Protein: CASSPLGGVRNTEAFF.

The chain joins TRBV21-1 to TRBJ1-5; no DNA check was done on the table's D call, TRBD1. TRBV21-1 is tagged as a pseudogene. There are 15 residues in the CDR3. The CDR3 sequence is CASTPGQGERQPQHF. The CDR3 DNA sequence: TGTGCCAGCACCCCGGGACAGGGAGAACGTCAGCCCCAGCATTTT.

The gene calls are TRBV28 and TRBJ1-2; 8 bases align to TRBD1. Germline CDR1 reads MDHEN; CDR2 reads SYDVKM. CDR3 length equals 12 residues. After removal of 5 bases from V and 14 bases from J, the junction contained 10 bases not matched to a gene. The CDR3 nucleotides are TGTGCCAGCAGTGCCGGGGACAGGCGGATTACCTTC. It codes for CASSAGDRRITF.

The rearrangement uses TRBV25-1 and TRBJ1-1; 8 bases are shared with TRBD1. Trimming removed 4 bases from V and 0 bases from J; junction bases left unmatched: 10. CDR1 and CDR2 (germline): MGHDK, SYGVNS. CDR3 length equals 17 residues. CDR3 DNA sequence: TGTGCCAGCAGTGGTACCGGGACAGGACGAATGAACACTGAAGCTTTCTTT. Protein product: CASSGTGTGRMNTEAFF.

The chain links TRBV4-3 to TRBJ1-2, with D possibly being TRBD1 (5 bases). Looked up from germline, CDR1 is LGHNA and CDR2 is YSLEER. The V end lost 0 bases, the J end lost 8 bases, and 16 bases lay between the germline ends. The CDR3 loop spans 15 amino acids. The DNA of the CDR3 is TGCGCCAGCAGCCAAGAAGGTGTGGGGGGGAGAGGCTACACCTTC. It yields the protein CASSQEGVGGRGYTF.

The rearrangement joins TRBV25-1 to TRBJ2-3, with 8 bases matching TRBD1. The junction had 4 bases not matched to a gene; V was cut back by 3 bases and J by 2 bases. The length of the CDR3 is 15 residues. Per the germline V gene, CDR1 is MGHDK and CDR2 is SYGVNS. CDR3 residues: CASSETGASTDTQYF. For the CDR3, the DNA is TGTGCCAGCAGTGAGACAGGGGCGTCCACAGATACGCAGTATTTT.

The chain uses TRBV19 and TRBJ1-4; D remains ambiguous. CDR1 is LNHDA, CDR2 SQIVND, per germline (reference sequence). The CDR3 contains 17 residues. Trimming took off 3 bases at V and 0 bases at J, with 14 bases between the two ends. The CDR3 is CASSIRGFGTTNEKLFF. The CDR3 DNA follows: TGTGCCAGTAGTATTCGAGGCTTCGGCACAACTAATGAAAAACTGTTTTTT.

V and J are TRBV19 and TRBJ1-5; 10 positions match TRBD1. Losses at the gene ends were 4 bases for V and 6 bases for J; bases not matched to a gene: 12. Looked up from germline, CDR1 is LNHDA and CDR2 is SQIVND (reference sequence). This CDR3 is 17 amino acids long. The CDR3 here is CASSTAFSGTGVQPQHF. CDR3 bases: TGTGCCAGTAGTACCGCCTTTTCCGGGACAGGGGTTCAGCCCCAGCATTTT.

Remarks on this clone: Other DNA sequences from this sample encode an identical CDR3 as well. The rearrangement links TRBV6-5 to TRBJ2-7, with D perhaps matching TRBD1 (5 bases). CDR3 size: 16 residues. The V gene's germline CDR1 is MNHEY and CDR2 SVGAGI. Trimming cost V 0 bases and J 0 bases, with 12 bases left between them. The CDR3 loop reads CASSYSSGDSSYEQYF. In DNA, the CDR3 is TGTGCCAGCAGTTACTCCTCGGGCGACAGCTCCTACGAGCAGTACTTC.

J is TRBJ1-4 and V is TRBV6-6; D perhaps matches TRBD1 (6 bases). The CDR3 totals 14 residues. The V and J ends lost 5 bases and 7 bases respectively, with 14 bases between them. Per the germline V gene, CDR1 is MNHNY and CDR2 is SVGAGI (reference sequence). CDR3 nucleotide sequence: TGTGCCAGCAGTACCCAGGGGATGGGTGAAAAACTGTTTTTT. Residues: CASSTQGMGEKLFF.

V and J are TRBV30 and TRBJ1-3, with a weak D call TRBD1 (5 bases). CDR3 size: 17 residues. V was trimmed by 4 bases and J by 1 base, leaving 20 bases between them. Germline CDR1 is GTSNPN and CDR2 is SVGIG (reference sequence). The CDR3 nucleotides read TGTGCCTGGAATTTACCCCAGGGTTTGGCGTCTGGAAACACCATATATTTT. This translates into CAWNLPQGLASGNTIYF.

The rearrangement links TRBV5-1 to TRBJ1-2, with 12 bases aligning to TRBD1. Germline CDR1 and CDR2: SGHRS and YFSETQ. The CDR3 has 15 amino acids. J lost 10 bases, V lost 0 bases, and 7 bases had no gene match. CDR3 sequence: CASSLGPGQGADYTF. CDR3 nucleotide sequence: TGCGCCAGCAGCTTGGGGCCGGGACAGGGGGCTGACTACACCTTC. The full variable domain, completed using reference TRBV5-1 and TRBJ1-2, is KAGVTQTPRYLIKTRGQQVTLSCSPISGHRSVSWYQQTPGQGLQFLFEYFSETQRNKGNFPGRFSGRQFSNSRSEMNVSTLELGDSALYLCASSLGPGQGADYTFGSGTRLTVV.

The chain recombines TRBV4-3 with TRBJ2-1; 7 positions agree with TRBD2. Germline V gives CDR1 LGHNA, CDR2 YSLEER. CDR3 size: 18 residues. With V trimmed by 0 bases and J by 8 bases, 16 bases remained unmatched. The CDR3: CASSQDPLGAGDGDEQFF. For the CDR3, the DNA is TGCGCCAGCAGCCAAGATCCGCTCGGGGCGGGAGATGGGGATGAGCAGTTCTTC.

The rearrangement links TRBV18 to TRBJ1-3; no reliable D call. The CDR3 extends over 16 amino acids. Trimming took off 4 bases at V and 8 bases at J, with 21 bases between the two ends. Germline values: CDR1 KGHSH, CDR2 LQKENI. The chain's CDR3 is CASSLFSGEEADTIYF. DNA of the CDR3: TGTGCCAGCTCACTATTTTCGGGAGAGGAGGCGGACACCATATATTTT.

The chain couples TRBV2 to TRBJ1-4; tentative D call: TRBD1 (5 bases). This CDR3 comprises 16 residues. The V and J ends lost 0 bases and 8 bases respectively, with 16 bases between them. Per the germline V gene, CDR1 is SNHLY and CDR2 is FYNNEI. CDR3 bases: TGTGCCAGCAGTGAAGCGCGGACACTCCGGGGGGAAAAACTGTTTTTT. Amino acids: CASSEARTLRGEKLFF.

This sequence joins TRBV5-4 and TRBJ2-3, with 8 nucleotides matching TRBD2. CDR3 size: 15 residues. Trimming cost V 4 bases and J 2 bases; bases outside gene matches: 6. Germline CDR1 and CDR2: SGHNT and YYREEE (reference sequence). CDR3 coding DNA: TGTGCCAGCAGCGCGGGGGGAGTTGTCACAGATACGCAGTATTTT. This gives the protein CASSAGGVVTDTQYF. Looking up the rest from reference TRBV5-4 and TRBJ2-3 gives the full variable domain: ETGVTQSPTHLIKTRGQQVTLRCSSQSGHNTVSWYQQALGQGPQFIFQYYREEENGRGNFPPRFSGLQFPNYSSELNVNALELDDSALYLCASSAGGVVTDTQYFGPGTRLTVL.

The DNA of the CDR3 is TGTGCCAGCAGCGTAGAGCCGCGCTCTGGAAACACCATATATTTT. It yields the protein CASSVEPRSGNTIYF. This chain connects TRBV9 to TRBJ1-3; D gene ambiguous. Trimming removed 0 bases from V and 0 bases from J, with 7 bases in between. In germline, CDR1 is SGDLS, CDR2 YYNGEE. The CDR3 totals 15 residues.

The J gene is TRBJ2-5, the V gene TRBV18, with TRBD1 identical over 9 bases. The CDR3 has 14 amino acids. Trimming removed 6 bases from V and 5 bases from J; junction bases left unmatched: 7. The germline V gene encodes CDR1 KGHSH and CDR2 LQKENI. The CDR3 DNA reads TGTGCCAGCTCTCCGGGACAGGGACAGGAGACCCAGTACTTC. Its translation is CASSPGQGQETQYF.

V is TRBV6-5 and J is TRBJ1-1, with D possibly matching TRBD1 (5 bases). This CDR3 is 13 amino acids long. Looked up from germline, CDR1 is MNHEY and CDR2 is SVGAGI. Trimming took 0 bases from V and 3 from J, leaving 5 bases between them. CDR3 sequence: CASSYSTDTEAFF. The CDR3 coding sequence is TGTGCCAGCAGTTACTCGACAGACACTGAAGCTTTCTTT.

This chain joins TRBV7-2 and TRBJ1-2, with 7 bases aligning to TRBD1. The CDR3 is 13 amino acids. Germline assignment: CDR1 SGHTA and CDR2 FQGNSA. Trimming cost V 4 bases and J 8 bases; bases outside gene matches: 7. CDR3 region: CASSSGQVRGYTF. In nucleotides, the CDR3 is TGTGCCAGCAGCTCCGGACAGGTACGAGGCTACACCTTC.

This chain connects TRBV30 to TRBJ1-2; a possible D gene is TRBD1 (6 bases). Deletions cut 5 bases from V and 4 bases from J, with 8 bases between. The CDR3 sequence is 11 residues long. From germline, CDR1 is GTSNPN and CDR2 SVGIG (reference sequence). Written as DNA, the CDR3 is TGTGCCTGGGGGGGCCTCTATGGCTACACCTTC. Protein: CAWGGLYGYTF.

The V gene is TRBV5-1, the J gene TRBJ1-3, with 7 nucleotides matching TRBD1. V shed 4 bases, J shed 2 bases, and the junction held 9 bases outside the gene matches. The CDR3 sequence is 16 residues long. From germline, CDR1 is SGHRS and CDR2 YFSETQ. CDR3 amino acids: CASSIGQASAGNTIYF. In DNA form, the CDR3 reads TGCGCCAGCAGCATCGGACAGGCATCGGCTGGAAACACCATATATTTT.

The V and J genes are TRBV4-2 and TRBJ1-4; D gene unclear. Looked up from germline, CDR1 is LGHNA and CDR2 is YNFKEQ. CDR3 length equals 18 residues. The V gene lost 1 base and the J gene lost 3 bases, with 18 bases spanning the gap. CDR3 loop: CASSQGRDHLRANEKLFF. The CDR3 nucleotides read TGTGCCAGCAGCCAAGGCCGGGATCACCTTCGGGCTAATGAAAAACTGTTTTTT.

The genes are TRBV19 and TRBJ1-5; the D is unclear. The V gene's germline CDR1 is LNHDA and CDR2 SQIVND (reference sequence). V lost 6 bases, J lost 3 bases, and 15 bases lay in between. This CDR3 contains 15 residues. The CDR3 loop is CASRPSGQSNQPQHF. The CDR3, as DNA: TGTGCCAGTAGACCGAGTGGGCAGTCCAATCAGCCCCAGCATTTT.

The CDR3 sequence is CASSPTEGVQPQHF. The CDR3, as DNA: TGTGCCAGCAGTCCCACGGAAGGGGTTCAGCCCCAGCATTTT. V usage is TRBV7-2 and J usage is TRBJ1-5; possible D gene TRBD1, 5 bases. Trimming pared 6 bases from V and 6 bases from J, leaving 15 bases between. Per germline, CDR1 SGHTA and CDR2 FQGNSA. The CDR3 loop spans 14 amino acids.